This T cell receptor (beta chain) derives from a study of brain T cells in children with intractable seizures. General study results and limits: Viral specificity was inferred only from CDR3 similarity; HCMV serostatus was unknown. Clones missing pre-surgery may reflect undersampling of that blood sample.

Germline V gene sequence: CDR1 SNHLY, CDR2 FYNNEI. This CDR3 spans 16 amino acids. After removal of 8 bases from V and 4 bases from J, the junction contained 15 bases not matched to a gene. As concerns this clone: Its antigen is not known.

TCRdb keeps only in-frame clones here, not all; method: immunoSEQ multiplex PCR. The sample carries hundreds of thousands of clones, roughly 92% recorded once. Sample time point: blood from clinic visit 5 months post-surgery; TSC patient then seizure free. Only cases whose brain tissue showed the highest T cell transcript signatures were sequenced. At least one anti-epileptic drug was given before surgery. The sample consisted of peripheral blood, taken approximately 5 months after surgery. The chain is built from TRBV2 and TRBJ1-2; 8 bases fit TRBD1. The clonotype was recovered from a boy younger than two with tuberous sclerosis and intractable seizures. The CDR3 nucleotides are TGTGCCAGCCGACCCCTTGGACAGGGACTATCCTATGGCTACACCTTC. Protein: CASRPLGQGLSYGYTF.